This TCR beta chain was obtained from a study of cytomegalovirus exposure and HLA in healthy donors. Study-wide background: Clustering assigned about 80% of the roughly 380 genotyped donors to the Caucasian-associated ancestry cluster. Study-wide points: A missense variant in DCLRE1C was later tied to TCR beta V- and J-gene trimming. Despite most TCR sequences being rare, some public TCRs occurred in many donors. A later analysis found common viral pathogens apparently linked to several of the most significant clusters.

Primers included in the PCR were 60 Vbeta and 13 Jbeta primers. Generated by immunoSEQ multiplex PCR, the TCRdb table keeps only in-frame clones and is missing some. The sample comprises tens of thousands of clones, 66% of which are singletons, and about a fifth rests with the top ten. This clone was detected once. What it recognizes is unknown. This CDR3 contains 19 residues. From germline, CDR1 is LNHDA and CDR2 SQIVND (reference sequence). V was pared by 5 bases and J by 4 bases, with 28 bases between. This TCR was sampled from a man in his forties in good health and CMV-seropositive. The chain recombines TRBV19 with TRBJ2-3; weak D call: TRBD2 (5 bases). Sequencing input: PBMCs. The DNA for the CDR3 is TGTGCCAGTAGTTTACGGGGTGGTAGGGCGAAAACGGGTGCAGATACGCAGTATTTT. Its protein is CASSLRGGRAKTGADTQYF.